One sample yielded the 9 T cell receptor beta chains listed below, sequenced in a study of blood T cell repertoires in COVID-19. Measured with immunoSEQ multiplex PCR; TCRdb has only the in-frame clones, and not every one. The data contain about 64,000 clones, 82% of them singletons. Source material: peripheral blood. Receptors originate from a human donor in a cohort sampled during active COVID-19.

This clone was detected a few times. The chain has TRBV30 and TRBJ1-1; D unresolved. The CDR3 covers 14 residues. Germline CDR1 reads GTSNPN; CDR2 reads SVGIG (reference sequence). The V and J ends lost 5 bases and 2 bases respectively, with 15 bases between them. CDR3 DNA: TGTGCCTGGGCTCGGACGGGAAAAAACACTGAAGCTTTCTTT. Residues: CAWARTGKNTEAFF.

This sequence joins TRBV11-2 and TRBJ2-1; D gene uncertain. The CDR3 runs 12 residues. The germline gives CDR1 SGHAT, CDR2 FQNNGV. V lost 2 bases to trimming and J lost 7 bases, with 6 bases between them. This CDR3 is CASSLFSNEQFF. The CDR3 DNA sequence: TGTGCCAGCAGCTTATTCTCGAATGAGCAGTTCTTC.

The chain has TRBV3-1 (or the pseudogene TRBV3-2) and TRBJ2-3; D uncertain. The germline CDR1 and CDR2 sequences are LGHDT and YNNKEL (reference sequence). V was pared by 0 bases and J by 2 bases, with 15 bases between. CDR3 size: 17 residues. The CDR3 reads CASSQDFRNYITDTQYF. For the CDR3, the DNA is TGTGCCAGCAGCCAAGATTTTAGAAATTATATCACAGATACGCAGTATTTT.

Only one count was recorded for this clone. The rearrangement uses TRBV3-1 (or the pseudogene TRBV3-2) and TRBJ2-2, with TRBD2 matching over 7 bases. Germline lookup yields CDR1 LGHDT and CDR2 YNNKEL (reference sequence). The CDR3 totals 18 residues. V dropped 4 bases and J dropped 0; count of bases not matched to a gene: 11. DNA for the CDR3: TGTGCCAGCAGCCCTCAGTCCTCGGCGGGGGCGAACACCGGGGAGCTGTTTTTT. Translating it yields CASSPQSSAGANTGELFF.

On this clone itself: The same CDR3 can be traced to other DNA sequences in this sample. V is TRBV5-1 and J is TRBJ2-5; TRBD2 aligns across 11 bases. V lost 4 bases to trimming and J lost 4 bases; unmatched junction nucleotides: 0. This CDR3 is 13 amino acids long. CDR1 and CDR2 from the germline V gene are SGHRS and YFSETQ. The CDR3 spells CASSGLAGETQYF. The CDR3 DNA reads as TGCGCCAGCAGCGGACTAGCGGGAGAGACCCAGTACTTC.

V is TRBV6-1 and J is TRBJ2-1; possibly TRBD2 for D (6 bases). V dropped 2 bases and J dropped 0 bases, with 8 bases sitting between them. Germline CDR1 is MNHNS and CDR2 is SASEGT. This CDR3 is 15 amino acids long. The CDR3 nucleotides read TGTGCCAGCAGTGAACGGGGGAGCTCCTACAATGAGCAGTTCTTC. It translates to CASSERGSSYNEQFF.

The chain recombines TRBV27 with TRBJ1-2; possibly TRBD1 for D (5 bases). The CDR3 is 14 amino acids. Germline CDR1 MNHEY, CDR2 SMNVEV (reference sequence). V lost 3 bases and J lost 5, with 13 bases in between. CDR3 DNA sequence: TGTGCCAGCAGTTTCTCCGGGGGGAGGTATGGCTACACCTTC. Residues: CASSFSGGRYGYTF.

The rearrangement joins TRBV6-1 to TRBJ2-3, with 14 bases fitting TRBD2. With V trimmed by 4 bases and J by 4 bases, 4 bases remained unmatched. The length of the CDR3 is 16 residues. Germline CDR1 reads MNHNS; CDR2 reads SASEGT. CDR3 nucleotides: TGTGCCAGCAGTGTAGGGACTAGCGGGGGAGCAGATACGCAGTATTTT. As protein: CASSVGTSGGADTQYF.

The V call is TRBV18, the J call TRBJ1-1, with 9 bases identical to TRBD1. Per the germline V gene, CDR1 is KGHSH and CDR2 is LQKENI. V shed 3 bases and J 9 bases; nucleotides not matched to a gene: 5. The CDR3 contains 13 residues. The CDR3 coding sequence is TGTGCCAGCTCACCCCCGACAGGGGGTAAAGCTTTCTTT. Translated, it gives CASSPPTGGKAFF.